This T cell receptor beta chain was sequenced for a study of T cell repertoires in cytomegalovirus infection. Study-wide background: CMV infection plus the matching HLA type was flagged by public TCR beta signatures.

The CDR3 is made up of 15 amino acids. V lost 0 bases and J 1 base, leaving 12 bases between the germline ends. The germline V gene has CDR1 DFQATT and CDR2 SNEGSKA (reference sequence). TCRdb called the reads again in MiXCR, with one record for every CDR3 protein. The sample shows about 570,000 distinct CDR3 sequences, about 40% of them seen only once. The table lists this clonotype with a few counts. Its specificity is not known. This chain connects TRBV20-1 to TRBJ1-1, with D possibly matching TRBD1 (5 bases). This clonotype was obtained from a human donor in good health (CMV status not recorded). Some clones in this sample may be carry-over from other donors' samples. The sequencing used cultured PBMCs, collected from culture after CMV antigen stimulation. The CDR3 coding sequence is TGCAGTGCTAGAGATTTGCAGGGCGGGAACACTGAAGCTTTCTTT. Protein product: CSARDLQGGNTEAFF.